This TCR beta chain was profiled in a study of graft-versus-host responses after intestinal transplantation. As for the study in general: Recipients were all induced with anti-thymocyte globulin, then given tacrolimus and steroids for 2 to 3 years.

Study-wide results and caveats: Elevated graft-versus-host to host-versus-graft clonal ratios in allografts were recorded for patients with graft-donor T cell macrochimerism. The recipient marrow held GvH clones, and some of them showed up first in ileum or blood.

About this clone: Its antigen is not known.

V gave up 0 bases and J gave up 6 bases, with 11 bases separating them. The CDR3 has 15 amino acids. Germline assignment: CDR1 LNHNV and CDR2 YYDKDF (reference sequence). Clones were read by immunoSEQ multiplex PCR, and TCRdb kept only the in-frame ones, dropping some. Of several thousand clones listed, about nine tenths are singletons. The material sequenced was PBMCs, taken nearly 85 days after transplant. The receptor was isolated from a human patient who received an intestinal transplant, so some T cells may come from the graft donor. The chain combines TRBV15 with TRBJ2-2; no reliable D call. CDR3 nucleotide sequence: TGTGCCACCAGCAGAGATGTGGGTCCAGCCGGGGAGCTGTTTTTT. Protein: CATSRDVGPAGELFF.